This T cell receptor beta chain originates from a study of T cells in Graves' hyperthyroidism and ophthalmopathy. At the level of the study: Blood from the periphery was taken at initial diagnosis, before any treatment.

CDR1 is MNHEY and CDR2 is SMNVEV in the germline V gene (reference sequence). Trimming removed 5 bases from V and 4 bases from J, with 12 bases in between. This CDR3 contains 13 residues. Patients were excluded because of uncontrolled infection, other autoimmune disease, pregnancy or lactation. Diagnoses rested on clinical symptoms, serum thyroxine and TRAb, thyroid ultrasound and orbital computed tomography. RNA transcripts were the template for amplifying TCR beta CDR3 regions. First-round RT-PCR of the TCR CDR3 relied on the HTBI primer set. TCRdb called the multiplex PCR reads again in MiXCR, with one record for every CDR3 protein. The data contain around 420,000 distinct CDR3 sequences, roughly an eighth of them seen just once; the ten biggest clones take up around 5.3%. This clonotype was seen at least ten times.

This chain joins TRBV27 and TRBJ2-7; D not certain. The sequenced sample consisted of blood. The sequence came from a woman between 18 and 30 years old with Graves' hyperthyroidism. This CDR3 is CASSRAPYYEQYF. Written as DNA, the CDR3 is TGTGCCAGCAGTAGGGCCCCTTATTACGAGCAGTACTTC.